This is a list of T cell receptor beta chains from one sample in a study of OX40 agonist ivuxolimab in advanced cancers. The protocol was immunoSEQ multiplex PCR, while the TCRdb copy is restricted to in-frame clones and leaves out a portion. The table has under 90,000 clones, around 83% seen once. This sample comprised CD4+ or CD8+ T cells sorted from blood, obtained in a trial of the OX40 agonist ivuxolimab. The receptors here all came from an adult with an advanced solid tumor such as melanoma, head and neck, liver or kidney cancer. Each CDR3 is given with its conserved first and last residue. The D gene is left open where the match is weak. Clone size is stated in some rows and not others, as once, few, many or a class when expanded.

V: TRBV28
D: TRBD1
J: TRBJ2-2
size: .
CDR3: CASSLLGQGANTGELFF

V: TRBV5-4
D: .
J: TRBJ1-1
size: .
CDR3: CASSSPGRTATVNTEAFF

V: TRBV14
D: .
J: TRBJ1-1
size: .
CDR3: CASSQGPTEHSMNTEAFF

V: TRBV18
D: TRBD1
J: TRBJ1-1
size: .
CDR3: CASSARDRGLNTEAFF

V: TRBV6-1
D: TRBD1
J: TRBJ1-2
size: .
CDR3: CASSARQGGNYGYTF

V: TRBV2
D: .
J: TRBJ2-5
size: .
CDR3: CASSVGGVYQETQYF

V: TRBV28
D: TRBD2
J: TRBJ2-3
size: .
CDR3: CASSTLAGGRITQYF

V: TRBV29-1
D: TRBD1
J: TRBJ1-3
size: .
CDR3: CSVEGTGTNTIYF

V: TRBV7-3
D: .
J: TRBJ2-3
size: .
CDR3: CASSTRDVYDTQYF

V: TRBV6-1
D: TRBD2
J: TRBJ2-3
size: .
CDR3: CASSELAGLDTQYF

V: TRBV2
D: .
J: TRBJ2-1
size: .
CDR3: CASSGGGSSYNEQFF

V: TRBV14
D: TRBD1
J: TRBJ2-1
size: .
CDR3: CASSQTFRGPAGHEQFF

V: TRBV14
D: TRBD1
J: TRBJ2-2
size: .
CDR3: CASSSRTGAGELFF

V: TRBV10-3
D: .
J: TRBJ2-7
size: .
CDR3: CASRDRSEQYF

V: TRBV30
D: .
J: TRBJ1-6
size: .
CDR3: CAWSVARSSYNSPLHF

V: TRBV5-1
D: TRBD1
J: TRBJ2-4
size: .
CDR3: CASSLPVSGGSVQYF

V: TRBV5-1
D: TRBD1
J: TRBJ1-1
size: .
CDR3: CASRPTGGMNTEAFF

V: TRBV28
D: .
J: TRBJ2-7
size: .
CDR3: CASSLSRGVHEQYF

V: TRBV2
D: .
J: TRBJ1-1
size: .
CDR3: CASSAAMNTEAFF

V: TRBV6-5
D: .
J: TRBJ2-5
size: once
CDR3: CASSYSPLIRETQYF

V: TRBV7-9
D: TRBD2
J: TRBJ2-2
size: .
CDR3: CASSFPTSGTANTGELFF

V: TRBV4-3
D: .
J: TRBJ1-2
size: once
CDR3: CASSATGNGYTF

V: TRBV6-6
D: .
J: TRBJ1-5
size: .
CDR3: CASSYSRSPDPQHF

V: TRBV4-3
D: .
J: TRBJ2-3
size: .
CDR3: CASSQDQQVGTQYF

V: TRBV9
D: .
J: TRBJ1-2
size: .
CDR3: CASSQGPQYGYTF

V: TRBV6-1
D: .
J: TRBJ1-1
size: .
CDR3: CASSGTTEAFF

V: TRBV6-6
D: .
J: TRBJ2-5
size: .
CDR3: CASSRTRETQYF

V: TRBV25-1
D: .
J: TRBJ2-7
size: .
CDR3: CASSEWGYEQYF

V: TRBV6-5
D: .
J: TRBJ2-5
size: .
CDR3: CASSSTFYQETQYF

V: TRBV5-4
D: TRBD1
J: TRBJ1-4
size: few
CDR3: CASSPGGRGFEKLFF

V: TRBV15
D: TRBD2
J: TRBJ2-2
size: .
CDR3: CATIQRDRLLAGELFF

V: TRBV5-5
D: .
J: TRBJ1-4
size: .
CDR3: CASSVKYANEKLFF

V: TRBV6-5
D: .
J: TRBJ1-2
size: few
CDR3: CASTDRSYGYTF

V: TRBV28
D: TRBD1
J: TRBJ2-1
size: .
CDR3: CASRLPGQGYNEQFF

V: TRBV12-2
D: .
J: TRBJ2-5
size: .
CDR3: CASRLRRTSGVWETQYF

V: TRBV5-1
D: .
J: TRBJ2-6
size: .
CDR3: CASSGKRDKPTSGANVLTF

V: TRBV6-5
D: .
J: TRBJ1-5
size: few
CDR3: CASSYSIQMNQPQHF

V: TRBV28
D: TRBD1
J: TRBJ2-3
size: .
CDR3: CSPGQVVTDTQYF

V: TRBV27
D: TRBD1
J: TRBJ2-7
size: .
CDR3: CASSTTRQGSYEQYF

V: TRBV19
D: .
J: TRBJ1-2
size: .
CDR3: CASSISERLSYGYTF

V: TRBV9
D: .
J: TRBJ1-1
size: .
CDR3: CASSVEAVGPVNTEAFF

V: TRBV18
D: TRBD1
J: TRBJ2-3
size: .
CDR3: CASSPSGQGSWDTQYF

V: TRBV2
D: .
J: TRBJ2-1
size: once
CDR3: CASSAPNEQFF

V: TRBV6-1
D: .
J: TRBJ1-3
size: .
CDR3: CASSEGLQGNTIYF

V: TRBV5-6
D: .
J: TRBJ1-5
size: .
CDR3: CASSRVGGNQPQHF

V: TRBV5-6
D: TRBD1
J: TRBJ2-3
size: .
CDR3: CASSEDRANTQYF

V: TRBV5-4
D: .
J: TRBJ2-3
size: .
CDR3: CASWRFSTDTQYF

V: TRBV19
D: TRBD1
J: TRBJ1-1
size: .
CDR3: CASNLQGRNTEAFF

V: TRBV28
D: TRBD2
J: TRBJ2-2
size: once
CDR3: CASSLRRGTFNTGELFF

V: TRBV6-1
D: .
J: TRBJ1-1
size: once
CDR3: CASRFSIGATEAFF

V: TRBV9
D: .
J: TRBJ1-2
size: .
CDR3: CASSVAIRGKMHGYTF

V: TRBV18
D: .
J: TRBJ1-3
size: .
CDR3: CASSLAGRSSGNTIYF

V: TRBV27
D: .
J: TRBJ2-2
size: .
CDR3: CASSLLSRPNTGELFF